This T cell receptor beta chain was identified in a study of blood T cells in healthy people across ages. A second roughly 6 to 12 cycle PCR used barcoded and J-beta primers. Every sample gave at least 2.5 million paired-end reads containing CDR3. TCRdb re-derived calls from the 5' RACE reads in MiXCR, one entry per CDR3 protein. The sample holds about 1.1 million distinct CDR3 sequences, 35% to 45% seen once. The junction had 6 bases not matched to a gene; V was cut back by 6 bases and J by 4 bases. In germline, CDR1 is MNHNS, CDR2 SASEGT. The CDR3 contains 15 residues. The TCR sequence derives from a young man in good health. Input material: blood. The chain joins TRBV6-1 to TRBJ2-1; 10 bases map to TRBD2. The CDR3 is CASRIAGGPYNEQFF. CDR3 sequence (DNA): TGTGCCAGCAGGATAGCGGGGGGCCCATACAATGAGCAGTTCTTC.